A single sample gave rise to the 32 T cell receptor beta chains below, sequenced in a study of T cells after yellow fever vaccination. TCRdb reprocessed the 5' RACE reads with MiXCR, giving one entry per CDR3 protein. The table records around 120,000 distinct CDR3 sequences, more than 5.5% of them present only once. Specimen: CD4+ T cells sorted from PBMCs, collected roughly 46 days after the first yellow fever vaccination. The receptors come from a man in his late teens or twenties who received the YFV17D yellow fever vaccine.

Ten or more counts support this clonotype. This chain joins TRBV7-2 and TRBJ2-3, with 8 bases aligning to TRBD2. The CDR3 is 16 residues long. Losses at the gene ends were 0 bases for V and 3 bases for J; bases not matched to a gene: 5. The germline gives CDR1 SGHTA, CDR2 FQGNSA. The CDR3 loop is CASSLASGARTDTQYF. DNA of the CDR3: TGTGCCAGCAGCTTAGCTAGCGGGGCTAGGACAGATACGCAGTATTTT. The whole variable domain, remainder taken from reference TRBV7-2 and TRBJ2-3, is GAGVSQSPSNKVTEKGKDVELRCDPISGHTALYWYRQSLGQGLEFLIYFQGNSAPDKSGLPSDRFSAERTGGSVSTLTIQRTQQEDSAVYLCASSLASGARTDTQYFGPGTRLTVL.

This clonotype was seen many times. The chain is built from TRBV2 and TRBJ1-2, with a possible D match to TRBD1 (5 bases). Germline V gene data show CDR1 as SNHLY and CDR2 as FYNNEI. V lost 0 bases and J 4 bases, leaving 18 bases between the germline ends. The CDR3 has 17 amino acids. Here the CDR3 DNA reads TGTGCCAGCAGTGAAGCGTTGGGTCCTCGACAGATCTATGGCTACACCTTC. Amino acid sequence: CASSEALGPRQIYGYTF.

In this sample, this clonotype turned up many times. V gene TRBV7-8 combines with J gene TRBJ2-5; 13 bases line up with TRBD2. Trimming at V came to 4 bases and at J to 1 base, leaving 6 bases not matched to a gene. CDR3 size: 17 residues. In germline, CDR1 is SGHVS, CDR2 FQNEAQ. CDR3 DNA sequence: TGTGCCAGCAGCTGGCGGACTAGCGGGGGCCTCCAAGAGACCCAGTACTTC. Residues: CASSWRTSGGLQETQYF.

The chain uses TRBV28 and TRBJ2-1; the match to TRBD2 covers 13 bases. V lost 6 bases and J lost 5; bases outside the gene matches: 7. Germline CDR1 reads MDHEN; CDR2 reads SYDVKM. CDR3 size: 16 residues. The CDR3 region is CASSKATSGGDNEQFF. CDR3 bases: TGTGCCAGCAGCAAAGCCACTAGCGGGGGGGACAATGAGCAGTTCTTC. Complete variable domain (other parts from reference TRBV28 and TRBJ2-1): DVKVTQSSRYLVKRTGEKVFLECVQDMDHENMFWYRQDPGLGLRLIYFSYDVKMKEKGDIPEGYSVSREKKERFSLILESASTNQTSMYLCASSKATSGGDNEQFFGPGTRLTVL.

This clonotype showed up many times. The chain is built from TRBV2 and TRBJ2-2; no clear D gene. Trimming removed 5 bases at V and 1 base at J, with 8 bases between. The CDR3 spans 14 residues. CDR1 and CDR2 from the germline V gene are SNHLY and FYNNEI. Written as DNA, the CDR3 is TGTGCCAGCAGTCAACAAGGGAACACCGGGGAGCTGTTTTTT. Encoded protein: CASSQQGNTGELFF.

This clonotype was recorded many times. This rearrangement joins TRBV7-6 to TRBJ2-3, with 10 bases that match TRBD1. V was pared by 0 bases and J by 2 bases, with 2 bases of the junction left unmatched. The CDR3 is 16 amino acids. Germline CDR1 and CDR2: SGHVS and FNYEAQ. CDR3 in DNA: TGTGCCAGCAGCTTAGCGGGGACAGGGGCCACAGATACGCAGTATTTT. This codes for CASSLAGTGATDTQYF.

This clonotype was recorded at least ten times. This sequence joins TRBV12-3 or TRBV12-4 and TRBJ1-2, with 10 bases that match TRBD1. This CDR3 comprises 12 residues. V dropped 6 bases and J dropped 10; count of bases not matched to a gene: 5. This chain's CDR3 is CASRAGTGAYTF. DNA for the CDR3: TGTGCCAGCAGAGCCGGGACAGGGGCCTACACCTTC.

This clonotype has at least ten counts. This sequence joins TRBV5-1 and TRBJ2-7; TRBD2 matches at 8 bases. V lost 0 bases and J lost 1; bases outside the gene matches: 6. The CDR3 totals 16 residues. Germline lookup yields CDR1 SGHRS and CDR2 YFSETQ. The DNA for the CDR3 is TGCGCCAGCAGCTTGGCGAGTAGCGGGGCTTCCTACGAGCAGTACTTC. The encoded protein is CASSLASSGASYEQYF. Full variable domain (rest looked up from reference TRBV5-1 and TRBJ2-7): KAGVTQTPRYLIKTRGQQVTLSCSPISGHRSVSWYQQTPGQGLQFLFEYFSETQRNKGNFPGRFSGRQFSNSRSEMNVSTLELGDSALYLCASSLASSGASYEQYFGPGTRLTVT.

Many counts were recorded for this clonotype. The chain joins TRBV20-1 to TRBJ1-5; D remains ambiguous. CDR3 length: 13 amino acids. The V end lost 1 base, the J end lost 7 bases, and 11 bases lay between the germline ends. Germline V lookup: CDR1 DFQATT, CDR2 SNEGSKA (reference sequence). CDR3 region: CSARAPLQQPQHF. CDR3 bases: TGCAGTGCTAGAGCCCCGCTTCAACAGCCCCAGCATTTT.

Remarks on this clonotype: Possible read error: a much larger clone is one base away. The V gene is TRBV6-5, the J gene TRBJ2-2; D might be TRBD2 (8 bases). CDR1 is MNHEY and CDR2 is SVGAGI in the germline V gene. The CDR3 has 19 residues. V shed 0 bases and J shed 6 bases, with 23 bases lying between them. This CDR3 is CASSYSGTAGAPSSGELFF. The CDR3, as DNA: TGTGCCAGCAGTTACTCTGGGACAGCGGGGGCCCCGTCATCCGGGGAGCTGTTTTTT.

In its sample, this clonotype was seen many times. CDR3 bases: TGCGCCAGCAGCTTGGAGGGTGTCGGAGCTTTCTTT. Residues: CASSLEGVGAFF. The chain carries TRBV5-1 and TRBJ1-1, with no clear D. The germline V gene has CDR1 SGHRS and CDR2 YFSETQ. CDR3 length: 12 amino acids. V gave up 0 bases and J gave up 10 bases, with 10 bases separating them.

In this sample, this clonotype turned up many times. V gene TRBV12-3 or TRBV12-4 combines with J gene TRBJ1-5; the D gene is possibly TRBD1 (6 bases). The germline V and J ends were trimmed by 5 bases and 5 bases, with 7 bases remaining between them. The CDR3 spans 12 residues. The CDR3: CASSRTDQPQHF. The CDR3 DNA is TGTGCCAGCAGTCGGACAGATCAGCCCCAGCATTTT.

In this sample, this clonotype turned up many times. The gene calls are TRBV7-2 and TRBJ1-2; TRBD1 matches 8 bases. The length of the CDR3 is 11 residues. Germline CDR1 and CDR2: SGHTA and FQGNSA. CDR3: CGTGSTYGYTF. In DNA form, the CDR3 reads TGTGGGACAGGGAGTACCTATGGCTACACCTTC. Full variable domain (rest looked up from reference TRBV7-2 and TRBJ1-2): GAGVSQSPSNKVTEKGKDVELRCDPISGHTALYWYRQSLGQGLEFLIYFQGNSAPDKSGLPSDRFSAERTGGSVSTLTIQRTQQEDSAVYLCGTGSTYGYTFGSGTRLTVV.

There are many counts of this clonotype. The chain combines TRBV5-1 with TRBJ1-4; D not resolved. In germline, CDR1 is SGHRS, CDR2 YFSETQ. Trimming took off 1 base at V and 6 bases at J, with 13 bases between the two ends. This CDR3 has 15 residues. CDR3 amino acids: CASSLSHLKDEKLFF. The CDR3 nucleotides are TGCGCCAGCAGCTTGTCTCACTTAAAGGATGAAAAACTGTTTTTT.

This clonotype was counted ten times or more. The V call is TRBV20-1, the J call TRBJ2-1; 14 nucleotides line up with TRBD2. J gave up 8 bases and V 6 bases, and 6 bases lay outside the gene matches. The germline CDR1 and CDR2 sequences are DFQATT and SNEGSKA (reference sequence). There are 14 residues in the CDR3. The CDR3 spells CSARTSGGIDEQFF. The CDR3 DNA reads as TGCAGTGCGCGGACTAGCGGGGGGATTGATGAGCAGTTCTTC.

This clonotype was picked up many times. The chain is built from TRBV10-3 and TRBJ2-3; 7 nucleotides match TRBD1. The CDR3 is 16 amino acids. The germline gives CDR1 ENHRY, CDR2 SYGVKD. Germline trimming cut 6 bases from V and 4 bases from J; bases unmatched to any gene: 13. CDR3 loop: CAIRDRDSEMADTQYF. CDR3 coding DNA: TGTGCCATCAGGGACCGGGACAGTGAGATGGCAGATACGCAGTATTTT.

This clonotype was seen ten or more times. This chain connects TRBV7-2 to TRBJ2-5, with D unresolved. V lost 5 bases and J lost 5, with 18 bases in between. In germline, CDR1 is SGHTA, CDR2 FQGNSA. The CDR3 loop spans 15 amino acids. The CDR3 bases are TGTGCCAGCAGCAAAGTCGGGTATGACTCGGAGACCCAGTACTTC. It yields the protein CASSKVGYDSETQYF.

This clonotype was observed many times. The chain has TRBV7-2 and TRBJ2-3; 12 nucleotides line up with TRBD1. This CDR3 is 16 amino acids long. Per the germline V gene, CDR1 is SGHTA and CDR2 is FQGNSA. J was trimmed by 6 bases and V by 5 bases; bases with no gene match: 9. CDR3 sequence: CASSQEPGQGADTQYF. The DNA for the CDR3 is TGTGCCAGCAGCCAGGAACCGGGACAGGGGGCGGATACGCAGTATTTT.

This clonotype appeared a few times. The chain has TRBV29-1 and TRBJ2-1; weak D call: TRBD2 (6 bases). There are 16 residues in the CDR3. Germline CDR1 reads SQVTM; CDR2 reads ANQGSEA. The ends were cut back, 3 bases at V and 4 bases at J, with 19 bases in the middle. CDR3 coding DNA: TGCAGCGTTGAGTCCGGGGCCGGAGGGGAGTACAATGAGCAGTTCTTC. This gives the protein CSVESGAGGEYNEQFF.

The rearrangement joins TRBV5-1 to TRBJ2-1; D is possibly TRBD1 (6 bases). Germline CDR1 SGHRS, CDR2 YFSETQ. CDR3 length: 15 amino acids. Trimming removed 0 bases from V and 9 bases from J, with 16 bases in between. The CDR3, as DNA: TGCGCCAGCAGCTTGGAAGGGACATCGGTAGTTGAGCAGTTCTTC. This encodes CASSLEGTSVVEQFF.

Comments on this clonotype: A much larger clone sits a single nucleotide away, making a read error possible. The rearrangement uses TRBV28 and TRBJ2-1; D not certain. Trimming stripped 5 bases from V and 3 bases from J, with 17 bases between. Per the germline V gene, CDR1 is MDHEN and CDR2 is SYDVKM. CDR3 size: 16 residues. CDR3 in amino acids: CASSPAWASCYNEQFF. As DNA, the CDR3 is TGTGCCAGCAGTCCAGCCTGGGCGAGCTGCTACAATGAGCAGTTCTTC.

This clonotype was picked up many times. The genes are TRBV20-1 and TRBJ2-5; TRBD1 is a possible D gene (5 bases). The CDR3 runs 12 residues. Looked up from germline, CDR1 is DFQATT and CDR2 is SNEGSKA (reference sequence). The CDR3 DNA follows: TGCAGGGTCGGACGGCCAGGGGAGACCCAGTACTTC. As protein: CRVGRPGETQYF.

This clonotype turned up a few times. The chain couples TRBV5-6 to TRBJ2-3; weak D call: TRBD2 (7 bases). This CDR3 is built from 14 residues. Germline V gives CDR1 SGHDT, CDR2 YYEEEE. The ends were cut back, 4 bases at V and 1 base at J, with 10 bases in the middle. The DNA of the CDR3 is TGTGCCAGCAGCCGGGGGGCGGGCACAGATACGCAGTATTTT. This codes for CASSRGAGTDTQYF.

Here the CDR3 reads CASSLEPDYPEQYF. The CDR3 DNA is TGTGCCAGCAGCTTAGAACCGGACTACCCCGAGCAGTACTTC. The chain links TRBV13 to TRBJ2-7; the D gene is possibly TRBD2 (6 bases). Trimming pared 1 base from V and 6 bases from J, leaving 13 bases between. The CDR3 totals 14 residues. Per the germline V gene, CDR1 is PRHDT and CDR2 is FYEKMQ (reference sequence).

This clonotype was seen ten or more times. This rearrangement joins TRBV12-3 or TRBV12-4 to TRBJ2-7; tentative D call: TRBD1 (6 bases). The V gene lost 8 bases and the J gene lost 1 base, with 18 bases spanning the gap. The CDR3 consists of 15 residues. The CDR3 region is CASSLRAGASYEQYF. The CDR3 DNA sequence: TGTGCCAGCTCCCTCCGGGCAGGGGCGTCCTACGAGCAGTACTTC.

At least ten counts were recorded for this clonotype. A junction boundary mismatches the germline segment, possibly from a read error. The V and J genes are TRBV7-6 and TRBJ2-1; 9 positions agree with TRBD1. Germline CDR1 SGHVS, CDR2 FNYEAQ. The CDR3 runs 14 residues. CDR3 protein: CASTNRGRYIEQFF. The CDR3, as DNA: TGTGCCAGCACAAACAGGGGGCGTTACATTGAGCAGTTCTTC.

This clonotype was seen at least ten times. The rearrangement uses TRBV28 and TRBJ2-2, with D possibly matching TRBD2 (5 bases). The CDR3 runs 13 residues. Germline V gene data show CDR1 as MDHEN and CDR2 as SYDVKM. The CDR3 region is CGVGRSNTGELFF. DNA of the CDR3: TGTGGCGTAGGGAGATCAAACACCGGGGAGCTGTTTTTT.

This clonotype was observed many times. The rearrangement links TRBV11-2 to TRBJ2-6; 11 nucleotides line up with TRBD2. After removal of 4 bases from V and 4 bases from J, the junction contained 6 bases not matched to a gene. The CDR3 covers 17 residues. Germline V gene lookup returns CDR1 SGHAT and CDR2 FQNNGV. The CDR3 protein is CASSSRLAGLGANVLTF. The DNA of the CDR3 is TGTGCCAGCAGCTCCCGACTAGCGGGGTTGGGGGCCAACGTCCTGACTTTC.

At least ten counts were recorded for this clonotype. The V call is TRBV9, the J call TRBJ2-2; the D is unclear. This CDR3 contains 12 residues. Trimming stripped 3 bases from V and 5 bases from J, with 5 bases between. Germline CDR1 reads SGDLS; CDR2 reads YYNGEE. The CDR3 protein is CASSAETGELFF. The CDR3 DNA reads TGTGCCAGCAGCGCCGAAACCGGGGAGCTGTTTTTT. Based on the CDR3 plus reference TRBV9 and TRBJ2-2, the full variable domain is DSGVTQTPKHLITATGQRVTLRCSPRSGDLSVYWYQQSLDQGLQFLIQYYNGEERAKGNILERFSAQQFPDLHSELNLSSLELGDSALYFCASSAETGELFFGEGSRLTVL.

This clonotype was observed many times. The chain recombines TRBV20-1 with TRBJ1-3, with D hard to call. Germline-derived CDR1 and CDR2 are DFQATT and SNEGSKA (reference sequence). The CDR3 runs to 13 residues. Trimming removed 5 bases at V and 0 bases at J, with 8 bases between. Here the CDR3 DNA reads TGCAGTGCTCCAGGCCCCTCTGGAAACACCATATATTTT. Amino acids: CSAPGPSGNTIYF.

This chain links TRBV9 with TRBJ2-3; 7 nucleotides match TRBD2. Germline V gene data show CDR1 as SGDLS and CDR2 as YYNGEE. V dropped 0 bases and J dropped 0; count of bases not matched to a gene: 4. CDR3 length: 16 residues. The CDR3 sequence is CASSVGASGSTDTQYF. CDR3 DNA sequence: TGTGCCAGCAGCGTAGGGGCTAGCGGCAGCACAGATACGCAGTATTTT.

This clonotype was found many times. The chain combines TRBV20-1 with TRBJ2-5; 8 positions agree with TRBD1. In germline, CDR1 is DFQATT, CDR2 SNEGSKA (reference sequence). The J segment lost 6 bases and the V segment lost 2 bases, leaving 8 bases of the junction unmatched. This CDR3 contains 14 residues. The CDR3 is CSARRGTGGQTQYF. DNA of the CDR3: TGCAGTGCTAGAAGGGGGACAGGAGGACAGACCCAGTACTTC.